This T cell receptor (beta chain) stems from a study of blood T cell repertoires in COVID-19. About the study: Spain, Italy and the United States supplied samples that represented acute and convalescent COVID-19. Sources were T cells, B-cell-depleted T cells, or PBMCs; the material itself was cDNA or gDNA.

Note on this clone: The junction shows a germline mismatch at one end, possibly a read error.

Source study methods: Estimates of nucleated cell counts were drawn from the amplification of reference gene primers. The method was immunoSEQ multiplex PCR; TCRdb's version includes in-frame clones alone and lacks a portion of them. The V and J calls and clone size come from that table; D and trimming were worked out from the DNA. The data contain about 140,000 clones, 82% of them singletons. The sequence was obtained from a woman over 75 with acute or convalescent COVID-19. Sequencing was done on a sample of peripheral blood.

The DNA for the CDR3 is TGTGCCAGCAGCTTGGCCGTAATGGACAGGGGCTTT. It specifies CASSLAVMDRGF. The chain is built from TRBV5-8 and TRBJ1-1, with 9 bases aligning to TRBD1. Germline V gene sequence: CDR1 SGHTS, CDR2 YDEGEE. CDR3 length: 12 residues.